Reported below is one T cell receptor beta chain. This sample is part of a study of blood T cell repertoires in COVID-19. The wider study: Some COVID-19 samples were acute and others convalescent; all came from the United States, Italy and Spain. Sample material is recorded as cDNA or gDNA derived from T cells, B-cell-depleted T cells, or PBMCs.

Germline loops: CDR1 KGHDR, CDR2 SFDVKD. There are 16 residues in the CDR3. V dropped 4 bases and J dropped 3 bases, with 15 bases sitting between them. Assay used: immunoSEQ multiplex PCR; TCRdb lists only in-frame clones, some missing. The data contain some 240,000 clones, roughly 84% of them seen just once; the ten biggest clones take up more than 1.5%. The source of this sequence is a woman aged 40 to 50 who had recovered from COVID-19. The V call is TRBV24-1, the J call TRBJ1-5, with D perhaps matching TRBD1 (6 bases). Material for sequencing was peripheral blood. CDR3 amino acids: CATSETTGTPNQPQHF. Here the CDR3 DNA reads TGTGCCACCAGTGAAACAACAGGGACCCCCAATCAGCCCCAGCATTTT.